The rows below give T cell receptor beta chains drawn from one sample of a study of blood T cells in healthy people across ages. In TCRdb, the 5' RACE reads were re-called with MiXCR into one record per CDR3 protein. There are hundreds of thousands of distinct CDR3 sequences in the sample; roughly 26% occur only once, and 29% lies in the top ten. Sequences were obtained from blood. The receptor set was obtained from a woman aged 65 to 85 in good health. Both conserved end residues are part of each CDR3. The order of the fields is J gene, V gene, clone size, D gene, CDR3 DNA, CDR3 protein. A D gene is named only where the DNA matches it firmly. Only some rows state a clone size, as once, few, many or a class for expanded clones.

>TRBJ2-2|TRBV7-3|few|TRBD2
TGTGCCAGCAGCTTAGACCCTAGCGGGCTCGGGGAGCTGTTTTTT
CASSLDPSGLGELFF
>TRBJ2-1|TRBV4-1|NA|NA
TGCGCCAGCAGCCAACCAGGGCCGAGGGGCAATGAGCAGTTCTTC
CASSQPGPRGNEQFF
>TRBJ2-1|TRBV2|NA|NA
TGTGCCAGCAGTGTAAGTTTGGGACCCCAGAATGAGCAGTTCTTC
CASSVSLGPQNEQFF
>TRBJ2-7|TRBV2|few|TRBD2
TGTGCCAGCAGTTGGGGACTAGCGGGACCCGCCGAGCAGTACTTC
CASSWGLAGPAEQYF
>TRBJ2-1|TRBV20-1|NA|TRBD2
TGCAGTGCTAGAAGGACAAGATCCGTTAGCGGGAGGGCCAAGGCCCCCAGAGATGAGCAGTTCTTC
CSARRTRSVSGRAKAPRDEQFF
>TRBJ2-7|TRBV4-1|NA|TRBD1
TGCGCCAGCAGCCAGGAGACAGGGTTCGGCGAGCAGTACTTC
CASSQETGFGEQYF
>TRBJ2-7|TRBV12-3/TRBV12-4|NA|NA
TGTGCCAGCAGTCCCGGAGAATACGGGCAGTACTTC
CASSPGEYGQYF
>TRBJ2-1|TRBV7-3|few|TRBD1
TGTGCCAGCAGCCCCGGGACAGGGGCTCACAATGAGCAGTTCTTC
CASSPGTGAHNEQFF
>TRBJ2-1|TRBV20-1|NA|TRBD2
TGCAGTGCCAAAACTAGCGGGAGGGCCCCTCACAATGAGCAGTTCTTC
CSAKTSGRAPHNEQFF
>TRBJ2-3|TRBV27|NA|TRBD2
TGTGCCAGCAGTTTATCGTTCGGCGGGAGCTCGCAGTATTTT
CASSLSFGGSSQYF
>TRBJ2-5|TRBV18|few|NA
TGTGCCAGCTCACCATCGAGACAGGAAGAGACCCAGTACTTC
CASSPSRQEETQYF
>TRBJ2-3|TRBV29-1|NA|TRBD2
TGCAGCGTTGAAGGTAGGACTAGCGGAGCAACGCAGTATTTT
CSVEGRTSGATQYF
>TRBJ2-2|TRBV28|NA|NA
TGTGCCAGCAGTTCGATGACCGGGGCCAAGGTGTGGCCGTCAATGAACACCGGGGAGCTGTTTTTT
CASSSMTGAKVWPSMNTGELFF
>TRBJ2-7|TRBV27|once|NA
TGTGCCAGCAGTGGACAGTTCGGCGAGCAGTACTTC
CASSGQFGEQYF
>TRBJ2-3|TRBV20-1|NA|TRBD2
TGCAGTGCTAGGCCGGGGACTAACACAGATACGCAGTATTTT
CSARPGTNTDTQYF
>TRBJ2-3|TRBV5-1|NA|NA
TGCGCCAGCAGCTACGTGGCGGGGCGTGATACGCAGTATTTT
CASSYVAGRDTQYF
>TRBJ2-1|TRBV14|NA|TRBD1
TGTGCCAGCAGCCGACGACAGGGTGTGGGCTCCTACAATGAGCAGTTCTTC
CASSRRQGVGSYNEQFF
>TRBJ2-5|TRBV4-1|NA|NA
TGCGCCAGCAGCCTCCGGGGGATAATGTACCAAGAGACCCAGTACTTC
CASSLRGIMYQETQYF
>TRBJ2-1|TRBV3-1|NA|TRBD2
TGTGCCAGCAGCCAAGGGGCGGGGGTATACAATGAGCAGTTCTTC
CASSQGAGVYNEQFF
>TRBJ2-5|TRBV9|NA|TRBD2
TGTGCCAGCAGCTACCGAGCGGGAGAAGAGACCCAGTACTTC
CASSYRAGEETQYF
>TRBJ2-7|TRBV29-1|NA|NA
TGCAGCGTGGTAATACTTCCTACTGGATCCTACGAGCAGTACTTC
CSVVILPTGSYEQYF
>TRBJ1-2|TRBV11-2|few|NA
TGTGCCAGCAGCCTGGACAGCGTCTATGGCTACACCTTC
CASSLDSVYGYTF
>TRBJ2-5|TRBV21-1|many|NA
TGTGCCAGCAGCAAATCTGGCTGGGCAGGGGAGCTTCAAGAGACCCAGTACTTC
CASSKSGWAGELQETQYF